What follows are 30 T cell receptor beta chains derived from one specimen sequenced in a study of CD8+CD57+ T cells in acquired aplastic anemia. TCR beta VDJ combinations and CDR3 sequences were profiled from genomic DNA. Using its own MiXCR run on the reads, TCRdb lists one record per CDR3 protein. The sample lists approximately 220,000 distinct CDR3 sequences; about 44% were seen once. The patients chosen for sequencing had shown expansion of CD8+CD57+ cells (detected by flow cytometry). Sequencing input: sorted CD4+, CD8+, or CD8+CD57+ T cells (not recorded which) from PBMCs. All receptors derive from a human donor with aplastic anemia.

This clonotype was observed many times. The chain is built from TRBV20-1 and TRBJ2-7; no definite D call. The V gene lost 6 bases and the J gene lost 4 bases, with 10 bases spanning the gap. Germline V CDR1 and CDR2: DFQATT, SNEGSKA (reference sequence). The CDR3 loop spans 11 amino acids. CDR3 region: CSARFLYEQYF. As DNA, the CDR3 is TGCAGTGCCCGCTTCCTATACGAGCAGTACTTC.

This clonotype showed up many times. V and J are TRBV25-1 and TRBJ1-2, with D possibly matching TRBD1 (5 bases). CDR1 MGHDK and CDR2 SYGVNS come from the germline V gene. There are 14 residues in the CDR3. Trimming pared 8 bases from V and 2 bases from J, leaving 15 bases between. The CDR3: CASAGFGDNYGYTF. CDR3 DNA: TGTGCCAGCGCCGGGTTTGGGGACAACTATGGCTACACCTTC.

This clonotype was observed at least ten times. The J gene is TRBJ2-1, the V gene TRBV4-1; no reliable D call. Germline V gene lookup returns CDR1 MGHRA and CDR2 YSYEKL. The CDR3 is 13 amino acids. V shed 3 bases and J shed 7 bases, with 10 bases lying between them. This CDR3 reads CASSQNPWNEQFF. The CDR3 DNA sequence: TGCGCCAGCAGCCAGAACCCCTGGAATGAGCAGTTCTTC.

As to this clonotype: Just one base apart from a much larger clone, this may be a read error. The chain links TRBV7-9 to TRBJ2-1; maybe TRBD2 (5 bases). The CDR3 has 12 amino acids. Per the germline V gene, CDR1 is SEHNR and CDR2 is FQNEAQ (reference sequence). CDR3 in amino acids: CTSSPTSGEQFF. The CDR3 nucleotides are TGTACCAGCAGCCCAACTAGTGGTGAGCAGTTCTTC.

The chain uses TRBV29-1 and TRBJ2-3, with TRBD1 matching 9 bases. The CDR3 sequence is 15 residues long. V trimming: 0 bases; J trimming: 9 bases; junction bases outside the gene matches: 10. CDR1 is SQVTM, CDR2 ANQGSEA, per germline. The CDR3 sequence: CSVEDRGTGSVTQYF. Here the CDR3 DNA reads TGCAGCGTTGAAGATCGGGGGACAGGGTCGGTGACGCAGTATTTT.

As concerns this clonotype: A read error is possible here, since a much larger clone lies one base away. The gene calls are TRBV7-9 and TRBJ1-4; TRBD1 is a possible D gene (6 bases). CDR1 and CDR2 (germline): SEHNR, FQNEAQ (reference sequence). V lost 5 bases and J 3 bases, leaving 16 bases between the germline ends. The CDR3 totals 16 residues. As DNA, the CDR3 is TGTGCCAGCAGCATGGTGACCCGGGGGCCTAATGAAAAACTGTTTTTT. It codes for CASSMVTRGPNEKLFF.

This clonotype was recorded at least ten times. The chain has TRBV6-1 and TRBJ1-6; D unclear. The CDR3 is made up of 14 amino acids. CDR1 is MNHNS, CDR2 SASEGT, per germline. V was cut by 6 bases and J by 5 bases, with 11 bases left in between. The CDR3 sequence is CASSAGQDNSPLHF. The CDR3 DNA sequence: TGTGCCAGCAGCGCCGGTCAAGATAATTCACCCCTCCACTTT.

At least ten counts were recorded for this clonotype. This chain connects TRBV7-6 to TRBJ1-1, with unresolved D. The CDR3 contains 18 residues. The V end was cut by 1 base, the J end by 7 bases, with 25 bases between. The V gene's germline CDR1 is SGHVS and CDR2 FNYEAQ. The CDR3 is CASSLGSPGSDTYNEAFF. The CDR3, as DNA: TGTGCCAGCAGCTTAGGGAGCCCAGGTAGCGACACCTACAATGAAGCTTTCTTT.

This clonotype turned up a few times. A much larger clone lies one base from this, so it may be a read error. J is TRBJ2-5 and V is TRBV5-1, with D perhaps TRBD2 (5 bases). Germline loops: CDR1 SGHRS, CDR2 YFSETQ. This CDR3 has 13 residues. In DNA form, the CDR3 reads TGCGCCAGCAGCTTGGCAGTTGGGGAGACCCAGTCCTTC. This translates into CASSLAVGETQSF.

In its sample, this clonotype was seen many times. The chain is built from TRBV9 and TRBJ2-7; D uncertain. V lost 0 bases to trimming and J lost 3 bases, with 13 bases between them. CDR3 length: 15 amino acids. The germline V gene has CDR1 SGDLS and CDR2 YYNGEE. The CDR3: CASSVDVGRNYEQYF. In nucleotides, the CDR3 is TGTGCCAGCAGCGTAGATGTAGGAAGAAACTACGAGCAGTACTTC. Variable domain in full (rest from reference TRBV9 and TRBJ2-7): DSGVTQTPKHLITATGQRVTLRCSPRSGDLSVYWYQQSLDQGLQFLIQYYNGEERAKGNILERFSAQQFPDLHSELNLSSLELGDSALYFCASSVDVGRNYEQYFGPGTRLTVT.

This clonotype was counted many times. This chain joins TRBV20-1 and TRBJ1-1, with D perhaps TRBD1 (6 bases). Per germline, CDR1 DFQATT and CDR2 SNEGSKA (reference sequence). This CDR3 comprises 16 residues. Trimming removed 6 bases from V and 0 bases from J, with 20 bases in between. CDR3 protein: CSASGGRGWVNTEAFF. The CDR3 DNA is TGCAGTGCCTCGGGAGGCAGGGGTTGGGTGAACACTGAAGCTTTCTTT.

Comments on this clonotype: The conserved final phenylalanine or tryptophan is absent from the CDR3, which likely points to a read error. The chain links TRBV6-6 to TRBJ2-1; no definite D call. Germline CDR1 reads MNHNY; CDR2 reads SVGAGI (reference sequence). This CDR3 region has 15 residues. This CDR3 reads CAISDADKSYNEQFR. The CDR3 DNA follows: TGTGCCATCAGTGATGCAGATAAGTCCTACAATGAGCAGTTCAGA.

The sample holds a few counts of this clonotype. The CDR3 region is CASSSTGYYEQYF. CDR3 in DNA: TGTGCCAGCAGCTCGACAGGGTACTACGAGCAGTACTTC. This chain links TRBV7-9 with TRBJ2-7; 7 nucleotides agree with TRBD1. V lost 4 bases, J lost 3 bases, and 3 bases stayed unmatched. CDR1 is SEHNR, CDR2 FQNEAQ, per germline (reference sequence). This CDR3 region has 13 residues.

This clonotype has only one observation. The rearrangement uses TRBV7-2 and TRBJ1-6, with no clear D. Germline V gene data show CDR1 as SGHTA and CDR2 as FQGNSA. The CDR3 length is 13 residues. The V gene lost 5 bases and the J gene lost 11 bases, with 13 bases spanning the gap. As DNA, the CDR3 is TGTGCCAGCAGCCTTAACCCTACCCCACCCCTCCACTTT. Translated: CASSLNPTPPLHF.

This clonotype was found many times. The rearrangement joins TRBV6-1 to TRBJ1-1, with TRBD1 matching 8 bases. The V gene end was trimmed by 6 bases and the J gene end by 6 bases; junction bases not matched to a gene: 9. There are 14 residues in the CDR3. The germline V gene encodes CDR1 MNHNS and CDR2 SASEGT. The CDR3 DNA is TGTGCCAGCAGACAACAGGGGGTCGGCTCTGAAGCTTTCTTT. This translates into CASRQQGVGSEAFF.

In its sample, this clonotype was seen many times. The chain carries TRBV19 and TRBJ1-2; D call uncertain. The CDR3 is 16 amino acids. V was cut by 6 bases and J by 0 bases, with 17 bases left in between. CDR1 is LNHDA and CDR2 is SQIVND in the germline V gene (reference sequence). The CDR3 region is CASSPEVPVTNYGYTF. CDR3 DNA: TGTGCCAGTAGCCCCGAGGTCCCTGTAACTAACTATGGCTACACCTTC.

The rearrangement joins TRBV24-1 to TRBJ2-3; 10 bases match TRBD2. Per germline, CDR1 KGHDR and CDR2 SFDVKD. The J segment lost 4 bases and the V segment lost 5 bases, leaving 11 bases of the junction unmatched. This CDR3 region has 17 residues. As DNA, the CDR3 is TGTGCCACCAGTGGTTTCTCTAGCGGGAGCTTGGCAGATACGCAGTATTTT. Its protein product is CATSGFSSGSLADTQYF.

This clonotype was counted only a few times. The CDR3 DNA reads as TGTGCCAGCAGTTTTTCCCCAGGAAGCTCTGGAAACACCATATATTTT. It encodes CASSFSPGSSGNTIYF. This chain connects TRBV12-3 or TRBV12-4 to TRBJ1-3; D uncertain. Trimming cost V 3 bases and J 0 bases, with 12 bases left between them. The CDR3 covers 16 residues.

This chain connects TRBV7-9 to TRBJ2-7; 7 bases line up with TRBD1. Losses at the gene ends were 5 bases for V and 6 bases for J; bases not matched to a gene: 16. The germline gives CDR1 SEHNR, CDR2 FQNEAQ (reference sequence). CDR3 length: 16 residues. CDR3: CASSQDTGTEPPEQYF. The DNA for the CDR3 is TGTGCCAGCAGCCAAGACACCGGGACAGAACCTCCCGAGCAGTACTTC.

The chain links TRBV19 to TRBJ2-7; tentative D call: TRBD1 (6 bases). The V end was cut by 1 base, the J end by 7 bases, with 14 bases between. This CDR3 has 14 amino acids. Germline V gene sequence: CDR1 LNHDA, CDR2 SQIVND (reference sequence). CDR3 DNA sequence: TGTGCCAGTAGTATAGTCGCAGGGGTAAGGGAGCAGTACTTC. Translating it yields CASSIVAGVREQYF.

Many counts were recorded for this clonotype. The chain joins TRBV4-3 to TRBJ2-1; D call uncertain. CDR3 length equals 16 residues. The V and J ends lost 1 base and 0 bases respectively, with 10 bases between them. Germline CDR1 LGHNA, CDR2 YSLEER. The CDR3 nucleotides read TGCGCCAGCAGCCAAGGGACGATGAGCTCCTACAATGAGCAGTTCTTC. It is translated as CASSQGTMSSYNEQFF.

This clonotype was recorded at least ten times. The rearrangement uses TRBV20-1 and TRBJ1-1; no clear D. V lost 2 bases and J lost 0, with 13 bases in between. CDR3 length: 15 residues. Germline V gene sequence: CDR1 DFQATT, CDR2 SNEGSKA (reference sequence). This chain's CDR3 is CSARRSDGMNTEAFF. CDR3 sequence (DNA): TGCAGTGCTAGACGATCGGACGGCATGAACACTGAAGCTTTCTTT.

J is TRBJ1-1 and V is TRBV7-2; the D gene is possibly TRBD1 (6 bases). Germline assignment: CDR1 SGHTA and CDR2 FQGNSA. The germline V and J ends were trimmed by 5 bases and 0 bases, with 10 bases remaining between them. The CDR3 has 14 amino acids. CDR3 loop: CASSPGTMNTEAFF. The CDR3 nucleotides read TGTGCCAGCAGCCCCGGGACAATGAACACTGAAGCTTTCTTT.

This clonotype was seen only once. V usage is TRBV19 and J usage is TRBJ1-4; unclear D gene. Germline V gene lookup returns CDR1 LNHDA and CDR2 SQIVND (reference sequence). The CDR3 is 14 amino acids. The ends were cut back, 1 base at V and 0 bases at J, with 3 bases in the middle. The CDR3 is CASSIGTTNEKLFF. CDR3 DNA sequence: TGTGCCAGTAGTATAGGGACAACTAATGAAAAACTGTTTTTT.

This clonotype showed up many times. V and J are TRBV7-9 and TRBJ2-1; D may be TRBD1 or TRBD2 (7 bases each). Trimming took 4 bases from V and 2 from J, leaving 15 bases between them. CDR1 and CDR2 (germline): SEHNR, FQNEAQ (reference sequence). This CDR3 comprises 16 residues. CDR3 in DNA: TGTGCCAGCAGCTCAAACAGGGGACTAACCTACAATGAGCAGTTCTTC. This translates into CASSSNRGLTYNEQFF.

Details on this clonotype: A much larger clone is a single base away; this may be a read error. The rearrangement links TRBV12-3 or TRBV12-4 to TRBJ1-1, with 7 bases identical to TRBD1. The CDR3 sequence is 17 residues long. V lost 3 bases and J lost 6; bases outside the gene matches: 16. The CDR3 is CASSFFIHDRVGAEAFF. Written as DNA, the CDR3 is TGTGCCAGCAGTTTCTTCATCCACGACAGGGTCGGCGCTGAAGCTTTCTTT.

This clonotype was observed at least ten times. V is TRBV6-1 and J is TRBJ2-5, with a tentative D call TRBD2 (5 bases). This CDR3 is built from 13 residues. In germline, CDR1 is MNHNS, CDR2 SASEGT. The ends were cut back, 5 bases at V and 3 bases at J, with 10 bases in the middle. The DNA for the CDR3 is TGTGCCAGCAGTCGAGACGGGAAAGAGACCCAGTACTTC. Translation gives CASSRDGKETQYF.

This clonotype has more than one count but fewer than ten. The CDR3 reads CASSQDPGDRRYGYTF. The DNA of the CDR3 is TGTGCCAGCAGCCAAGATCCCGGTGACCGAAGATATGGCTACACCTTC. V is TRBV4-2 and J is TRBJ1-2; D gene ambiguous. Germline assignment: CDR1 LGHNA and CDR2 YNFKEQ. The CDR3 contains 16 residues. Trimming cost V 0 bases and J 5 bases, with 16 bases left between them.

V is TRBV15 and J is TRBJ2-7; 9 bases line up with TRBD1. The length of the CDR3 is 17 residues. The germline gives CDR1 LNHNV, CDR2 YYDKDF (reference sequence). Germline trimming cut 4 bases from V and 4 bases from J; bases unmatched to any gene: 14. The CDR3 sequence is CATSTQYGGGQGYEQYF. DNA of the CDR3: TGTGCCACCAGCACCCAATACGGTGGGGGACAGGGTTACGAGCAGTACTTC.

This clonotype was picked up many times. The rearrangement links TRBV7-2 to TRBJ2-1; D is perhaps TRBD1 (6 bases). The CDR3 has 16 residues. In germline, CDR1 is SGHTA, CDR2 FQGNSA. V was cut by 2 bases and J by 15 bases, with 26 bases left in between. The CDR3 spells CASSLFTGLRGRQPFF. The CDR3 region has the DNA TGTGCCAGCAGCTTATTTACAGGGCTTCGGGGTCGCCAACCGTTCTTC.